A selection of T cell receptor beta chains follows, all from one sample in a study of shared clonotypes between healthy human individuals. Assay used: immunoSEQ multiplex PCR; TCRdb lists only in-frame clones, some missing. The sample has some 1,100,000 clones, around 78% seen once; the top ten hold roughly 0.56%. The sequenced material came from memory CD4+ T cells from PBMCs. The receptors shown here come from a man younger than 35 in good health. Some clones in this sample may be carry-over from other donors' samples. The CDR3 runs from the conserved cysteine through the conserved F or W. Only part of the rows carry a size: once, few, many, or a class if the clone is expanded.

once | 14 | TRBJ1-3 | TRBV5-4 | CASSFWGVGNTIYF
- | 16 | TRBJ2-1 | TRBV19 | CASVTSGASSYNEQFF
- | 16 | TRBJ2-2 | TRBV6-6 | CASSRTSGSWTGELFF
- | 15 | TRBJ1-5 | TRBV6-5 | CASRDTGRGNQPQHF
- | 14 | TRBJ2-3 | TRBV10-3 | CAIGTNPIADTQYF
- | 17 | TRBJ1-4 | TRBV5-8 | CASSLSWTAQAVEKLFF
- | 17 | TRBJ2-1 | TRBV12-5 | CASGLQGGRPRTNEQFF
- | 15 | TRBJ1-2 | TRBV6-5 | CASTTGTGLIYGYTF
few | 16 | TRBJ2-2 | TRBV6-5 | CASSYGRGGQTGELFF
- | 15 | TRBJ2-3 | TRBV5-6 | CASSPTGTGADTQYF
once | 15 | TRBJ2-7 | TRBV4-3 | CASSRHPDLSSEQYF
- | 12 | TRBJ1-5 | TRBV10-3 | CAIRADNQPQHF
- | 18 | TRBJ2-7 | TRBV28 | CASIYTVGAPEGSYEQYF
- | 14 | TRBJ2-7 | TRBV10-3 | CAISSGGTGGEQYF
- | 16 | TRBJ1-3 | TRBV21-1 | CASSKGGQGTGNTIYF
- | 14 | TRBJ2-1 | TRBV11-2 | CASSWGLAGDEQFF
- | 13 | TRBJ2-7 | TRBV9 | CASSQTGAGEQYF
- | 14 | TRBJ1-1 | TRBV29-1 | CSVRGQGRNTEAFF
- | 16 | TRBJ2-5 | TRBV28 | CASSFSGTGPQETQYF
- | 15 | TRBJ1-5 | TRBV28 | CASDSQGAQGQPQHF
once | 14 | TRBJ2-5 | TRBV28 | CASSFMGYQETQYF
many | 14 | TRBJ2-1 | TRBV25-1 | CASKMEGSYNEQFF
- | 15 | TRBJ2-7 | TRBV9 | CASSVTGTAYFEQYF
few | 15 | TRBJ2-1 | TRBV7-3 | CASSLDRGGYNEQFF
- | 14 | TRBJ1-2 | TRBV10-2 | CAIKSGRGDYGYTF
- | 17 | TRBJ2-5 | TRBV11-2 | CASSVNRAGGPRETQYF
- | 14 | TRBJ2-3 | TRBV7-9 | CASSLAGTQDTQYF
- | 16 | TRBJ2-7 | TRBV28 | CASTELGTSGAYEQYF
- | 14 | TRBJ2-1 | TRBV7-2 | CASSPTREHNEQFF
- | 15 | TRBJ1-5 | TRBV2 | CASTGVGLSNQPQHF
- | 16 | TRBJ1-5 | TRBV6-5 | CASSYGGQGGNQPQHF
- | 17 | TRBJ2-6 | TRBV14 | CASSRLGQGAWANVLTF
- | 21 | TRBJ2-1 | TRBV21-1 | CASSPHSATGKEVGGHNEQFF
- | 15 | TRBJ1-2 | TRBV5-4 | CASSGLTGGEFGYTF
few | 13 | TRBJ1-5 | TRBV30 | CAWADSINQPQHF
- | 14 | TRBJ2-7 | TRBV6-5 | CASSYDRTSYEQYF
- | 16 | TRBJ2-4 | TRBV4-1 | CASSQGRASGKNIQYF
few | 13 | TRBJ1-2 | TRBV29-1 | CSASTGENYGYTF
once | 13 | TRBJ1-5 | TRBV6-1 | CASQDRGHQPQHF
- | 13 | TRBJ1-1 | TRBV29-1 | CSVVRGQNTEAFF
- | 14 | TRBJ2-5 | TRBV5-6 | CASSLNRVGETQYF
- | 16 | TRBJ2-1 | TRBV7-3 | CASSPGGARSYNEQFF
- | 15 | TRBJ2-2 | TRBV25-1 | CASSGGGLSTGELFF
- | 12 | TRBJ1-2 | TRBV30 | CAWMRGYYGYTF
- | 14 | TRBJ1-2 | TRBV10-3 | CAIDSAGVNYGYTF
once | 15 | TRBJ2-7 | TRBV27 | CASQGARTRGHEQYF
once | 15 | TRBJ2-3 | TRBV7-2 | CASSLTGLETDTQYF
- | 12 | TRBJ2-1 | TRBV5-4 | CASSRTVNEQFF
- | 14 | TRBJ1-5 | TRBV2 | CASKEQVSNQPQHF
- | 14 | TRBJ2-3 | TRBV30 | CAVNSGSLEDTQYF
- | 15 | TRBJ2-7 | TRBV9 | CASSVGLAGVGEQYF
once | 14 | TRBJ1-2 | TRBV28 | CASSLIGANYGYTF
- | 14 | TRBJ1-5 | TRBV7-2 | CASSLQGYNQPQHF
- | 14 | TRBJ1-1 | TRBV19 | CATLSRGTNTEAFF
- | 11 | TRBJ2-2 | TRBV7-6 | CASSPTGELFF
once | 14 | TRBJ2-7 | TRBV28 | CASSIPGLVDEQYF